The T cell receptor beta chain under discussion was sequenced for a study of siplizumab effects on memory and regulatory T cells (dated by TCRdb to about 2019). For the wider study: The study examined how the anti-CD2 antibody siplizumab affects alloreactive T-cell subsets in allogeneic mixed lymphocyte reactions built from human PBMCs.

CDR1 SGHKS and CDR2 YYEKEE are derived from the germline V gene (reference sequence). The CDR3 runs 14 amino acids, cysteine and phenylalanine included. The kept DNA is CDR3 alone, 42 bases in frame from the first base. Unmatched junction bases come to 6, with V trimmed by 2 bases and J by 8 bases. Details on this clone: There is no known antigen for this receptor. No much larger clone exists at a distance of one base, and base qualities are not known.

TCRbeta CDR3 sequencing was performed on sorted unstimulated T cells and on proliferating T cells recovered from mixed lymphocyte reactions. Fresh whole blood from ten HLA-typed healthy donors was used as the source from which PBMCs were isolated. Libraries were made using the immunoSEQ multiplex PCR assay. Roughly 100,000 TCR templates per sample were assayed on the deep sequencing platform. Genomic DNA extracted from sorted T cells was the material used for TCRbeta CDR3 sequencing. On the authors' methods: The R programming language was used for clonal analysis of TCRbeta CDR3 data. Unstimulated samples were compared with post-reaction CFSE-low samples to define alloreactive CD4+ and CD8+ clones. Regulatory or non-regulatory origin of alloreactive CD4+ clones was assigned by matching sequences to the sorted unstimulated Treg and non-Treg repertoires. In its TCRdb copy, this immuneACCESS table keeps in-frame sequences only and misses some clones. Where compared with another copy, unresolved V genes explain less than half of these, and the others have no known cause. That table is the source of V, J and clone size, and D and trimming were worked out from the DNA. The sample profile shows tens of thousands of clones; roughly 93% of them were found once. In total, the top ten clones hold 6% to 7% of the sample.

Overall study results and their limits: Unstimulated naive T cells appeared more diverse than memory T cells, and naive cells seemed to contribute substantially to the alloresponse. Of the alloreactive CD4+ clones that could be mapped, the Treg-derived share averaged around 64% with siplizumab compared with approximately 30% in control reactions. About 80-97% of proliferating CD4+ or CD8+ clones could not be given a naive or memory phenotype. Sequences below about 10^-5 frequency were poorly captured, so only a minor fraction of alloreactive clones could be mapped to unstimulated subsets. Whether proliferating Tregs from siplizumab cultures actually had suppressive function was not functionally confirmed. The cumulative frequency of alloreactive sequences traceable to unstimulated CD4+ memory T cells was significantly reduced by siplizumab.

The TCR sequence derives from a human donor in good health. The chain employs TRBV5-5 and TRBJ1-4; 7 of the junction bases match TRBD1. Sequencing was done on a sample of CD8+ T cells sorted from blood. This receptor carries the CDR3 CASSFEGGKEKLFF. The sequence in DNA is TGTGCCAGCAGCTTTGAAGGGGGCAAGGAAAAACTGTTTTTT.